One sample yielded the 28 T cell receptor beta chains listed below, sequenced in a study of T cell repertoires in cytomegalovirus infection. TCRdb processed the reads anew with MiXCR; each CDR3 protein has one entry. The sample includes fewer than 900,000 distinct CDR3 sequences, 25% to 35% seen only once; the top ten take roughly 13%. What these receptors recognize is not known. The sequencing here drew on cultured CD8+ T cells from PBMCs, taken from culture after CMV antigen stimulation. Receptor source: a human donor in good health (CMV status not recorded). Some clones in this sample may be carry-over from other donors' samples.

J is TRBJ1-1 and V is TRBV29-1, with no clear D. V was clipped by 8 bases and J by 6 bases, with 13 bases between them. Germline loops: CDR1 SQVTM, CDR2 ANQGSEA. This CDR3 spans 11 amino acids. In DNA form, the CDR3 reads TGCAGCACCCGGGAGGGCGCTGAAGCTTTCTTT. Translated, it gives CSTREGAEAFF.

The chain combines TRBV20-1 with TRBJ2-2; TRBD1 might be the D (6 bases). Trimming took off 0 bases at V and 0 bases at J, with 20 bases between the two ends. Germline CDR1 reads DFQATT; CDR2 reads SNEGSKA (reference sequence). The CDR3 runs to 19 residues. The CDR3 reads CSARDYRDTDNSNTGELFF. CDR3 bases: TGCAGTGCTAGAGATTACCGGGACACGGACAATTCGAACACCGGGGAGCTGTTTTTT.

The chain is built from TRBV7-4 and TRBJ2-2, with D possibly being TRBD1 or TRBD2 (5 bases each). From germline, CDR1 is SGHVT and CDR2 SQSDAQ. Trimming stripped 5 bases from V and 4 bases from J, with 17 bases between. The CDR3 spans 16 residues. CDR3 nucleotide sequence: TGTGCCAGCAGCCTCCCCGGGACGGGAATCACCGGGGAGCTGTTTTTT. This codes for CASSLPGTGITGELFF.

The V gene is TRBV4-3, the J gene TRBJ1-2, with D hard to call. V gave up 0 bases and J gave up 4 bases, with 12 bases separating them. Per the germline V gene, CDR1 is LGHNA and CDR2 is YSLEER. CDR3 size: 15 residues. The CDR3 DNA sequence: TGCGCCAGCAGCCAAGATAGGTCTGGACCCTATGGCTACACCTTC. It codes for CASSQDRSGPYGYTF.

This clonotype was counted between two and nine times. The gene calls are TRBV4-2 and TRBJ1-1, with D perhaps matching TRBD1 (5 bases). The germline gives CDR1 LGHNA, CDR2 YNFKEQ. With 1 base removed from V and 4 bases from J, the gap between germline ends came to 13 bases. This CDR3 is 15 amino acids long. The CDR3 DNA reads TGTGCCAGCAGCCAAGCCCACGGCGGGGGCACTGAAGCTTTCTTT. Residues: CASSQAHGGGTEAFF.

This clonotype was detected only a few times. This chain joins TRBV12-3 or TRBV12-4 and TRBJ1-1; tentative D call: TRBD1 (6 bases). V lost 5 bases and J 2 bases, leaving 12 bases between the germline ends. The length of the CDR3 is 14 residues. The CDR3 loop reads CASSPSQGNTEAFF. For the CDR3, the DNA is TGTGCCAGCAGTCCCTCACAGGGAAACACTGAAGCTTTCTTT.

This clonotype was observed many times. The chain couples TRBV7-8 to TRBJ2-2; D unresolved. The CDR3 is 12 amino acids. CDR1 SGHVS and CDR2 FQNEAQ come from the germline V gene. V was shortened by 5 bases and J by 7 bases, with 8 bases between the two germline ends. The DNA for the CDR3 is TGTGCCAGCAGCCTAGTGTTCGGGGAGCTGTTTTTT. This translates into CASSLVFGELFF. Filled out from reference TRBV7-8 and TRBJ2-2, the complete variable domain reads GAGVSQSPRYKVAKRGQDVALRCDPISGHVSLFWYQQALGQGPEFLTYFQNEAQLDKSGLPSDRFFAERPEGSVSTLKIQRTQQEDSAVYLCASSLVFGELFFGEGSRLTVL.

The table lists this clonotype with a few counts. The J gene is TRBJ2-3, the V gene TRBV2, with unresolved D. The V and J ends lost 5 bases and 0 bases respectively, with 12 bases between them. CDR3 size: 15 residues. Germline CDR1 and CDR2: SNHLY and FYNNEI. DNA for the CDR3: TGTGCCAGCAGTACGAGCTATGCTAGCACAGATACGCAGTATTTT. This gives the protein CASSTSYASTDTQYF.

Note on this clonotype: Compared with germline, one end of the junction differs, possibly owing to a read error. For the CDR3, the DNA is TGCGCCAGCAGCCAAGATAGAAGGGGCTATGTCTACACCTTC. This sequence encodes CASSQDRRGYVYTF. The chain employs TRBV4-3 and TRBJ1-2, with a tentative D call TRBD1 (5 bases). This CDR3 comprises 14 residues. The germline V gene has CDR1 LGHNA and CDR2 YSLEER.

Details on this clonotype: A read error may account for a junction end that differs from germline. In nucleotides, the CDR3 is TGTGCCAACAGCCGGGGGGGCCTTGGGGAGACCCAGTACTTC. Translating it yields CANSRGGLGETQYF. V and J are TRBV4-2 and TRBJ2-5, with 8 positions matching TRBD2. In germline, CDR1 is LGHNA, CDR2 YNFKEQ. The length of the CDR3 is 14 residues.

The chain recombines TRBV6-2 or TRBV6-3 with TRBJ1-5, with TRBD1 matching over 9 bases. This CDR3 is built from 15 residues. V shed 2 bases, J shed 4 bases, and the junction held 3 bases outside the gene matches. Germline V gene sequence: CDR1 MNHEY, CDR2 SVGEGT. CDR3 sequence reads: CASSYLTGGNQPQHF. CDR3 nucleotide sequence: TGTGCCAGCAGTTACCTGACAGGGGGTAATCAGCCCCAGCATTTT.

J is TRBJ1-2 and V is TRBV29-1, with D tentatively TRBD1 (5 bases). V was clipped by 3 bases and J by 4 bases, with 15 bases between them. The CDR3 is 14 amino acids. Germline loops: CDR1 SQVTM, CDR2 ANQGSEA. As DNA, the CDR3 is TGCAGCGTTGAGCAGGGAGAAAGTATCTATGGCTACACCTTC. Residues: CSVEQGESIYGYTF.

The V and J genes are TRBV11-3 and TRBJ1-1, with D tentatively TRBD1 (5 bases). V shed 5 bases and J shed 1 base, with 14 bases lying between them. Germline CDR1 and CDR2: SGHNT and YENEEA. This CDR3 region has 15 residues. Here the CDR3 reads CASSPGGTENTEAFF. The CDR3 coding sequence is TGTGCCAGCAGCCCAGGCGGGACGGAGAACACTGAAGCTTTCTTT.

This clonotype was found a few times. The chain has TRBV6-5 and TRBJ2-2; no firm D call. Germline CDR1 reads MNHEY; CDR2 reads SVGAGI. The ends were cut back, 1 base at V and 1 base at J, with 4 bases in the middle. This CDR3 is 14 amino acids long. The CDR3, as DNA: TGTGCCAGCAGTTACTACCAGAACACCGGGGAGCTGTTTTTT. It yields the protein CASSYYQNTGELFF.

The rearrangement joins TRBV15 to TRBJ1-2; 7 nucleotides match TRBD1. The V gene end was trimmed by 5 bases and the J gene end by 2 bases; junction bases not matched to a gene: 8. Germline CDR1 and CDR2: LNHNV and YYDKDF (reference sequence). The CDR3 is 15 residues long. The CDR3 DNA is TGTGCCACCAGCGGTTATACAGGGGAAAACTATGGCTACACCTTC. It translates to CATSGYTGENYGYTF.

This clonotype was counted a few times. The rearrangement uses TRBV7-6 and TRBJ2-7; 8 bases are shared with TRBD1. The V gene's germline CDR1 is SGHVS and CDR2 FNYEAQ. This CDR3 region has 15 residues. The trim removed 1 base at V and 3 bases at J, leaving 5 bases unmatched. The CDR3 reads CASSLEWTGYYEQYF. The CDR3 DNA is TGTGCCAGCAGCTTAGAATGGACAGGGTACTACGAGCAGTACTTC.

This clonotype was counted only a few times. This rearrangement joins TRBV2 to TRBJ1-2; possible D gene TRBD1, 6 bases. The CDR3 covers 13 residues. The germline CDR1 and CDR2 sequences are SNHLY and FYNNEI. V was clipped by 7 bases and J by 6 bases, with 15 bases between them. Written as DNA, the CDR3 is TGTGCCAGCAACCGCCGGGACAATGATGGCTACACCTTC. Protein sequence: CASNRRDNDGYTF.

This clonotype was picked up a small number of times. DNA of the CDR3: TGCAGTGCTATGTGGATGAACACTGAAGCTTTCTTT. Translation: CSAMWMNTEAFF. V usage is TRBV20-1 and J usage is TRBJ1-1; no definite D call. The CDR3 extends over 12 amino acids. Germline lookup yields CDR1 DFQATT and CDR2 SNEGSKA (reference sequence). The V and J ends lost 4 bases and 0 bases respectively, with 6 bases between them.

The chain has TRBV9 and TRBJ2-1, with 10 bases identical to TRBD2. This CDR3 contains 15 residues. Unmatched junction bases numbered 5, after V lost 2 bases and J lost 6 bases. Germline V gene data show CDR1 as SGDLS and CDR2 as YYNGEE. The CDR3 bases are TGTGCCAGCAGCGTCACTAGCGGGGAAGGCAATGAGCAGTTCTTC. This codes for CASSVTSGEGNEQFF.

V gene TRBV27 combines with J gene TRBJ1-2, with TRBD1 identical over 8 bases. The CDR3 has 15 residues. Germline V CDR1 and CDR2: MNHEY, SMNVEV (reference sequence). J lost 2 bases, V lost 0 bases, and 2 bases had no gene match. The CDR3 loop reads CASSLSRDRNYGYTF. The CDR3 DNA reads as TGTGCCAGCAGTTTATCCAGGGACAGGAACTATGGCTACACCTTC.

This sequence joins TRBV9 and TRBJ1-4; tentatively, D is TRBD1 (6 bases). CDR3 length equals 15 residues. Trimming shortened V by 0 bases and J by 4 bases, and 10 bases separated the two germline ends. Germline V gene sequence: CDR1 SGDLS, CDR2 YYNGEE. The CDR3 reads CASSVGGGINEKLFF. CDR3 DNA sequence: TGTGCCAGCAGCGTAGGGGGGGGCATTAATGAAAAACTGTTTTTT.

The chain links TRBV4-1 to TRBJ2-1; the match to TRBD2 covers 8 bases. This CDR3 is 17 amino acids long. V shed 4 bases and J 4 bases; nucleotides not matched to a gene: 12. CDR1 and CDR2 (germline): MGHRA, YSYEKL. The CDR3 DNA follows: TGCGCCAGCAGCCCCTATCTTGGCGGGGGGACTTACAATGAGCAGTTCTTC. Translation: CASSPYLGGGTYNEQFF.

The rearrangement joins TRBV2 to TRBJ1-5; D not certain. The V gene lost 4 bases and the J gene lost 3 bases, with 13 bases spanning the gap. This CDR3 is built from 15 residues. Germline lookup yields CDR1 SNHLY and CDR2 FYNNEI. In DNA form, the CDR3 reads TGTGCCAGCAGTGTCCGGAGGGAGCACAATCAGCCCCAGCATTTT. Translating it yields CASSVRREHNQPQHF.

There are a few counts of this clonotype. The chain couples TRBV7-9 to TRBJ2-7; D gene ambiguous. V was clipped by 0 bases and J by 4 bases, with 7 bases between them. CDR3 length: 13 amino acids. Germline values: CDR1 SEHNR, CDR2 FQNEAQ (reference sequence). The CDR3 DNA sequence: TGTGCCAGCAGCTTAGCCCTCGTTTACGAGCAGTACTTC. Translating gives CASSLALVYEQYF.

This clonotype was found once. CDR3 bases: TGCGCCAGCAGCCTAGGGGAGCACACTGAAGCTTTCTTT. The encoded protein is CASSLGEHTEAFF. The chain recombines TRBV4-1 with TRBJ1-1; D possibly corresponds to TRBD1 (5 bases). The CDR3 is made up of 13 amino acids. Trimming stripped 4 bases from V and 3 bases from J, with 9 bases between. Germline CDR1 reads MGHRA; CDR2 reads YSYEKL.

This clonotype was detected many times. The CDR3 nucleotides are TGTGCCAGCAGTGCTCCGGGACAGGGGGCGTACAATGAGCAGTTCTTC. It codes for CASSAPGQGAYNEQFF. This chain joins TRBV28 and TRBJ2-1; 12 bases line up with TRBD1. Germline loops: CDR1 MDHEN, CDR2 SYDVKM. The CDR3 runs to 16 residues. Trimming cost V 5 bases and J 4 bases; bases outside gene matches: 6.

There are a few counts of this clonotype. The chain couples TRBV2 to TRBJ2-1, with 11 bases matching TRBD1. V lost 0 bases and J lost 10; bases outside the gene matches: 8. The CDR3 has 16 residues. Germline CDR1 SNHLY, CDR2 FYNNEI. The CDR3 bases are TGTGCCAGCAGTGAAGCGCAAGGGGACAGGGGGGAAGAGCAGTTCTTC. Protein: CASSEAQGDRGEEQFF. The whole variable domain, filled in from reference TRBV2 and TRBJ2-1, reads EPEVTQTPSHQVTQMGQEVILRCVPISNHLYFYWYRQILGQKVEFLVSFYNNEISEKSEIFDDQFSVERPDGSNFTLKIRSTKLEDSAMYFCASSEAQGDRGEEQFFGPGTRLTVL.

The gene calls are TRBV5-1 and TRBJ1-2; D not resolved. V lost 1 base and J 4 bases, leaving 11 bases between the germline ends. The CDR3 extends over 14 amino acids. The V gene's germline CDR1 is SGHRS and CDR2 YFSETQ. The CDR3 spells CASSLTRVLYGYTF. The DNA of the CDR3 is TGCGCCAGCAGCTTGACTAGGGTCCTCTATGGCTACACCTTC.